This T cell receptor (beta chain) is drawn from a study of T cells in Graves' hyperthyroidism and ophthalmopathy. Regarding the study as a whole: Researchers found most expanded thyroid clonotypes above 0.001 in blood as well.

The investigators amplified TCR beta CDR3 regions from RNA transcripts. An initial round of RT-PCR targeting the TCR CDR3 relied on the HTBI primer set. MiXCR was run by TCRdb on the multiplex PCR reads, yielding one entry per CDR3 protein. The table shows roughly 800,000 distinct CDR3 sequences, with around 38% occurring only once. CDR3 length: 11 residues. From germline, CDR1 is SGHDT and CDR2 YYEEEE. Trimming removed 7 bases at V and 6 bases at J, with 11 bases between. With respect to this clonotype: Its matching antigen is unknown.

The rearrangement links TRBV5-6 to TRBJ2-7; the D is unclear. The TCR originated in a man younger than 35 with Graves' hyperthyroidism. The sequencing input was blood. The CDR3: CASRSQVEQYF. CDR3 DNA sequence: TGTGCCAGCCGATCCCAGGTCGAGCAGTACTTC.